The entry below describes one TCR beta chain. The antigen is undetermined. The source of the sample is a study of cytomegalovirus exposure and HLA in healthy donors. General observations from the study: Upon later analysis, TCR association rates were observed to vary by HLA locus, being highest for DRB1 and lowest for HLA-C. Researchers catalogued 160 or so TCR beta chains as cytomegalovirus-associated. In a later analysis, a missense DCLRE1C variant was linked to TCR beta V- and J-gene trimming. In a later analysis, parvovirus B19, influenza, CMV and Epstein-Barr virus appeared linked to several top co-occurrence clusters.

PCR primers comprised 60 Vbeta and 13 Jbeta primers. The data were produced by immunoSEQ multiplex PCR, yet TCRdb's version contains in-frame clones alone and is incomplete. The sample lists 200,000 to 250,000 clones, more than 60% occurring once. The CDR3 covers 15 residues. The germline V gene encodes CDR1 LGHNA and CDR2 YNFKEQ. Germline trimming cut 1 base from V and 2 bases from J; bases unmatched to any gene: 0. Sequenced material: PBMCs. The clonotype comes from a man over 45 in good health and CMV-seronegative. The chain joins TRBV4-2 to TRBJ1-5; 9 bases line up with TRBD1. For the CDR3, the DNA is TGTGCCAGCAGCCAAGGGACAGGGGGCAATCAGCCCCAGCATTTT. Its translation is CASSQGTGGNQPQHF.